This entry is about one TCR beta chain. Sequenced by immunoSEQ multiplex PCR; TCRdb stores in-frame clones only, minus some. The sample carries fewer than 500,000 clones, around nine tenths recorded once. This sample stems from a study of control samples from healthy donors and cancer patients. V was clipped by 1 base and J by 6 bases; unmatched bases: 8. From germline, CDR1 is LGHDT and CDR2 YNNKEL (reference sequence). The CDR3 runs 16 residues. The receptor's source is a man aged 35-49 years with head and neck cancer. The sample comprised PBMCs. The J gene is TRBJ2-7, the V gene TRBV3-1 (or the pseudogene TRBV3-2), with 11 bases aligning to TRBD1. CDR3 amino acids: CASSQGPGTGGSEQYF. In DNA, the CDR3 is TGTGCCAGCAGCCAAGGCCCCGGGACAGGGGGTTCCGAGCAGTACTTC.